The present T cell receptor beta chain was sequenced within a study of T cell responses to AZD1222 COVID-19 vaccine. Study-wide points: Recipients of AZD1222 seropositive at baseline numbered only five or six. Spike-specific TCR breadth and depth grew following two AZD1222 doses.

For this clone: Its antigen is undetermined.

Losses at the gene ends were 3 bases for V and 5 bases for J; bases not matched to a gene: 10. The CDR3 consists of 16 residues. Germline-derived CDR1 and CDR2 are LNHDA and SQIVND (reference sequence). Sequenced by immunoSEQ multiplex PCR; TCRdb stores in-frame clones only, minus some. The repertoire holds 150,000 to 180,000 clones, with around 90% as singletons. This rearrangement joins TRBV19 to TRBJ2-5; 9 nucleotides align to TRBD1. The sequencing used peripheral blood, collected on day 0 of AZD1222 vaccination. This TCR derives from an adult in good health. CDR3 nucleotides: TGTGCCAGTAGTATCTCCCGGGGACAGGGACGGGAGACCCAGTACTTC. Translation gives CASSISRGQGRETQYF.